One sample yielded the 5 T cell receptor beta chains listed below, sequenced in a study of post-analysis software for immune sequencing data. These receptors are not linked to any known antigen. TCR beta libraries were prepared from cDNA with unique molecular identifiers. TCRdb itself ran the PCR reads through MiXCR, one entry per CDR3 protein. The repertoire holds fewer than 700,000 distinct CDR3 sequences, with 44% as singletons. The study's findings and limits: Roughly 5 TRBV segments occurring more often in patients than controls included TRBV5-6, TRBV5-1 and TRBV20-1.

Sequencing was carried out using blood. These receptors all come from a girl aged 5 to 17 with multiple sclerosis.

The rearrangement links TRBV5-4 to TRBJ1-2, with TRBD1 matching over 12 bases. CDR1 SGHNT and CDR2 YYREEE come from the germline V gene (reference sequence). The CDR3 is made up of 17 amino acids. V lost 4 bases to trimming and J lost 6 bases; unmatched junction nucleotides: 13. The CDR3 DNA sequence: TGTGCCAGCAGCGGGACAGGGGGCGACTTTTTTTCAGATGGCTACACCTTC. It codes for CASSGTGGDFFSDGYTF. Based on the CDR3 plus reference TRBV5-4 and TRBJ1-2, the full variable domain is ETGVTQSPTHLIKTRGQQVTLRCSSQSGHNTVSWYQQALGQGPQFIFQYYREEENGRGNFPPRFSGLQFPNYSSELNVNALELDDSALYLCASSGTGGDFFSDGYTFGSGTRLTVV.

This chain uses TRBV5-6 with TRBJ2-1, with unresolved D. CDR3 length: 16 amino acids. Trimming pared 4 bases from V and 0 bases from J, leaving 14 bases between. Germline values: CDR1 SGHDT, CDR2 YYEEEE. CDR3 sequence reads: CASSLTVQSSYNEQFF. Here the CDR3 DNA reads TGTGCCAGCAGCCTAACCGTCCAAAGCTCCTACAATGAGCAGTTCTTC.

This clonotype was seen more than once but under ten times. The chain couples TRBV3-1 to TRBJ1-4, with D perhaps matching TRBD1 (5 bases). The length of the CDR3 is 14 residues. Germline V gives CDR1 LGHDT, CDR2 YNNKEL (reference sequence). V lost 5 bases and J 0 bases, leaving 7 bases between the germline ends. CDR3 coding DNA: TGTGCCAGCAGCTCGACAGCAACTAATGAAAAACTGTTTTTT. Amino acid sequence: CASSSTATNEKLFF. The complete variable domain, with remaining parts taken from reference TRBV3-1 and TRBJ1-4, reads DTAVSQTPKYLVTQMGNDKSIKCEQNLGHDTMYWYKQDSKKFLKIMFSYNNKELIINETVPNRFSPKSPDKAHLNLHINSLELGDSAVYFCASSSTATNEKLFFGSGTQLSVL.

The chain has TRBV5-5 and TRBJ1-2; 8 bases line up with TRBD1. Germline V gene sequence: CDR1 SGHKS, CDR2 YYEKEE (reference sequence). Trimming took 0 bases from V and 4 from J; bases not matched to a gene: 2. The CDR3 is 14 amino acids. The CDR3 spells CASSLATGGYGYTF. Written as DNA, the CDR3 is TGTGCCAGCAGCTTGGCTACAGGGGGCTATGGCTACACCTTC.

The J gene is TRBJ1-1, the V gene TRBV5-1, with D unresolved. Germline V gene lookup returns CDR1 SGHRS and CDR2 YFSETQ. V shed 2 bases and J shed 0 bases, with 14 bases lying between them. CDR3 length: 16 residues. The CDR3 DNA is TGCGCCAGCAGCTTCGATTTAAGGACGGTGAACACTGAAGCTTTCTTT. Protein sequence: CASSFDLRTVNTEAFF.